This T cell receptor (beta chain) stems from a study of cytomegalovirus exposure and HLA in healthy donors (dated by TCRdb to the late 2010s). For the study in its entirety: An earlier analysis of some 620 of the donors reported 250 to 300 Gb of sequence data and around 110 million unique TCR beta sequences obtained from around 180 million T cells. HLA typing covered class I and class II loci at four-digit resolution. Genome-wide SNP genotypes for about 65% of the roughly 670 donors were used in a later genetic analysis, which treated that subset as a discovery cohort. An earlier analysis of about 620 of the donors applied high-throughput TCR beta sequencing to assess whether each TCR beta V gene segment acted as functional or pseudogenic. An early release covering roughly 640 HLA-typed donors comprised about 310 gigabases of sequencing data and tens of millions of unique TCR sequences. In a later analysis, previously published TCR beta repertoires from some 640 donors were re-analyzed and high-resolution HLA genotyping was added so that TCR occurrence patterns could be studied. Four or five DR-DQ haplotypes were treated as single units for association and clustering because of strong linkage in the cohort. Across approximately 400 genotyped donors of the cohort, an average of about 240,000 unique TCR beta nucleotide sequences per donor were sequenced, and approximately 17% of those sequences were non-productive. The number of typed donors differed by locus: about 629-630 for A, B, C, DRB1 and DQB1; 500 to 550 for DQA1; 606 for DPA1; and 400 to 480 for DPB1. To predict cytomegalovirus infection status, the study combined high-throughput TCR immunosequencing, statistical association of individual TCRs with disease status, and machine learning. Donor age, sex, ethnicity and CMV serostatus were collected together with the repertoire data. Using immunosequencing, the study profiled T cell repertoires from about 610 subjects and related those repertoires to cytomegalovirus serostatus. Of the 398 genotyped donors, approximately 80% fell in the genetic ancestry cluster associated with self-reported Caucasian donors. Every repertoire in the discovery cohort had been generated on one and the same sequencing platform. The study was designed to test whether signatures of past pathogen exposure could be identified by cataloging public T cell receptors. Along with the roughly 710-subject first cohort, a separate validation cohort of over 90 different subjects was used. In the later analysis, no new phenotypic data were used to find candidate immune exposures; instead, reliance was placed on TCR beta sequences and their occurrence across donors. Results and caveats for the whole study, not just this receptor: In a later analysis, most CMV-associated TCR beta chains were found to appear HLA-restricted, with HLA associations seemingly driven largely by CMV exposure. A few of the identified cytomegalovirus-associated TCR beta chains were confirmed in vitro to be specific for cytomegalovirus antigens. A later genetic analysis associated a missense DCLRE1C variant with V-gene and J-gene trimming of TCR beta chains, and an independent cohort replicated the association. Across donors, most TCR sequences were observed very rarely, whereas some public TCRs were present in many individuals. In a later analysis, several top co-occurrence clusters were reported to appear linked to parvovirus B19, influenza, CMV and Epstein-Barr virus. An earlier analysis of several hundred of the donors showed that most TCR beta V segments appeared in productive rearrangements either about 90% or about 30% of the time, which broadly matched IMGT annotations. A group of highly shared sequence variants was considered likely to be a technical artifact of the sequencing pipeline. The cohort was sequenced for TCR beta chains only, and without alpha or paired-chain data the features that could be detected were limited. Linkage disequilibrium might explain the correlated functional status among segregating V segments, but an unknown experimental factor could not be ruled out. For the cohort, immune exposure information was limited to CMV serostatus. Because HLA typing was unavailable for some donors at each locus, only the typed subset was used in association tests. In a later analysis, HLA-associated TCR beta chains were found to be more clonally expanded and to have lower generation probabilities than equally common non-associated chains. Presence/absence analyses assumed roughly uniform sequencing depth across donors, an assumption that may not hold. Strong co-occurrence of HLA alleles, especially DR and DQ, made assigning TCR associations to individual alleles difficult. Compared with the approximately 700-donor mean, donors in an Asian-associated ancestry cluster had fewer N-insertions in productive TCRs, according to a later genetic analysis. A later analysis found that TCR association rates varied across HLA loci, with DRB1 alleles showing the most associated TCRs and HLA-C alleles the fewest. It was suggested by the authors that the approach could potentially be generalized to other disease states and immunological phenotypes. Because the 87-base-pair reads could not distinguish some IMGT-functional V segments, including TRBV6-2 and TRBV6-3, those segments were excluded. The study listed 150 to 200 TCR beta chains as associated with cytomegalovirus. The classifier was reported to diagnose cytomegalovirus status with high specificity and sensitivity in both the original and validation cohorts. A further reported finding was that TCR beta sequences accurately predicted the HLA-A and HLA-B alleles for most subjects in the first cohort. A later analysis associated 16,951 TCR beta sequences with specific HLA alleles at a false discovery rate of 0.05. The earlier analysis of almost 600 of the donors excluded 15 to 20 rarely observed V segments, including chromosome 9 orphons, because counts were too low.

The sample holds one count of this clone. Its specific antigen is unknown. Base qualities are missing; no much larger clone stands one base away. Reading the germline V gene gives CDR1 ENHRY and CDR2 SYGVKD. V was cut back by 6 bases and J by 3 bases, leaving a gap of 12 bases between them. From its cysteine to its phenylalanine, the CDR3 spans 14 amino acids. Of the read, only the CDR3 DNA is kept; its 42 bases are in frame from base 1. The receptor library was made with the immunoSEQ multiplex PCR assay. The multiplex PCR relied on a mix of 60 forward primers for TCR Vbeta segments and 13 reverse primers for TCR Jbeta segments. Amplification of the CDR3 region of rearranged TCR beta genes was performed with a multiplex PCR assay on genomic DNA. Amplified TCR beta libraries were sequenced as 87-base-pair reads on the Illumina HiSeq System. The published analysis was carried out like this. In a later analysis, tens of millions of unique TCR beta chains were counted across the approximately 640 repertoires, and about 10 million of these chains were shared by at least two donors. Raw reads were error-corrected and collapsed into unique sequences with a nearest-neighbor algorithm that merged closely related sequences to remove PCR and sequencing errors. CDR3 sequences were aligned to IMGT reference sequences to assign V, D and J gene segments. For a sequence to be retained, at least a six-nucleotide match to both a V gene segment and a J gene segment was required. A rearrangement was called productive if the CDR3 had no stop codons and remained in frame with V and J, and every other rearrangement was called non-productive. CDR3 was defined according to IMGT convention as the region running from the second conserved V-encoded cysteine to the conserved J-encoded phenylalanine. The earlier analysis of about 590 of the donors excluded sequences that lacked an unambiguous match to a single V gene segment. An earlier analysis of approximately 590 of the donors called V segments functional above 56.7% productive rearrangements and segregating when the between-donor standard deviation exceeded 5%. To diagnose cytomegalovirus status from the catalog of TCR beta chain sequences, a statistical classification framework was built. V and J gene assignment, in a later analysis, came from comparing TCR nucleotide sequences with IMGT/GENE-DB human TR gene sequences. Using the TCRdist pipeline, a later analysis assigned CDR3 sequences along with most-parsimonious VDJ recombination scenarios. A later analysis defined each TCR beta chain by its CDR3 amino acid sequence plus V-gene family, and excluded reads lacking a unique V-gene family. To address suspected cross-contamination and a sequencing artifact, a later analysis removed under 600 highly shared, low-generation-probability nucleotide sequences. In a later analysis, a clonal expansion index was calculated for each public chain from normalized within-repertoire ranks of inferred template counts. In a later analysis, generation probabilities were computed using a VDJ recombination model fitted to out-of-frame rearrangements, and the results were checked against IGoR. In a later analysis, TCR-TCR, TCR-HLA and TCR-CMV co-occurrence was scored with hypergeometric tests, and a repertoire-size bias correction was applied to TCR pairs. False discovery rates were estimated in a later analysis by permuting HLA or CMV assignments 20 times. In a later analysis, co-occurring TCRs were grouped using DBSCAN, with TCRdist sequence similarity added in when clustering inside HLA-allele-positive subsets. Co-occurrence clustering excluded repertoires with fewer than 30,000 or more than 120,000 public chains, plus five with anomalous nucleotide sharing. Sourced from immuneACCESS, this table was stored by TCRdb with only in-frame sequences that have V and J called. A share of the clones is absent; for the studies checked, an unresolved V gene accounts for under half, and the remainder has no known explanation. That table gives V, J and clone size, and the DNA gave D and trimming. Recorded for this sample are some 150,000 clones; around 79% of them occurred a single time. The ten largest clonotypes hold just under 6.5% of the sample.

The cohort consisted of 670 or so healthy bone marrow donors. At the time of sampling, all cohort members were nominally healthy, though unrecorded immune exposures were likely present. The donor was CMV seropositive and was included in the group of some 290 seropositive cohort members. Every donor gave a peripheral blood sample, and the peripheral blood mononuclear cells from that sample were used for TCR beta sequencing. Genomic DNA was extracted from the blood cell samples with the Qiagen DNeasy Blood Extraction Kit. This TCR derives from a man aged 50 or older in good health and CMV-seropositive. Sequences were obtained from PBMCs. The chain uses TRBV10-3 and TRBJ2-1, with a tentative D gene TRBD1 over 6 matching bases. The DNA is as follows: TGTGCCATCAGCAAACAGGGTGGCTACAATGAGCAGTTCTTC. Translated, it reads CAISKQGGYNEQFF.